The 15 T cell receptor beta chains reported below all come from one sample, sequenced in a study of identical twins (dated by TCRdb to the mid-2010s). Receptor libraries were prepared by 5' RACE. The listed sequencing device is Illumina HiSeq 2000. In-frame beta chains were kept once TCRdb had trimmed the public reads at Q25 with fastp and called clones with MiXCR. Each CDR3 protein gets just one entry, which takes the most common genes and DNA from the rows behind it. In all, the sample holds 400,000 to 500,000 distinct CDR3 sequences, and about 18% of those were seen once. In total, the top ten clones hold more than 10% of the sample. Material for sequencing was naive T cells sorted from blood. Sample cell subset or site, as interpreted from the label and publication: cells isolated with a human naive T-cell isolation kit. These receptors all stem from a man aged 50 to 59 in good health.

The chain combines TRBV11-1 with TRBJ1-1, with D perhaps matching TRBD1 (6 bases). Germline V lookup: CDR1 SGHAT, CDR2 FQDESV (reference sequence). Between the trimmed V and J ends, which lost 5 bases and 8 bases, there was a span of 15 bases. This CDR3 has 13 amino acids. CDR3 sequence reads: CASSRGHRTEAFF. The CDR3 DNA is TGTGCCAGCAGCCGGGGGCACCGCACCGAAGCTTTCTTT. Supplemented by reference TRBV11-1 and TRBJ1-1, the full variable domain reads EAEVAQSPRYKITEKSQAVAFWCDPISGHATLYWYRQILGQGPELLVQFQDESVVDDSQLPKDRFSAERLKGVDSTLKIQPAELGDSAMYLCASSRGHRTEAFFGQGTRLTVV.

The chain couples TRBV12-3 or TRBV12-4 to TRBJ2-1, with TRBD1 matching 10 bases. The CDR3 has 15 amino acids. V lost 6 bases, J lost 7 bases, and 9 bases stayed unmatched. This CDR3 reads CASRRQGALRNEQFF. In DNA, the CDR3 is TGTGCCAGCAGACGACAGGGGGCCCTGAGGAATGAGCAGTTCTTC.

The CDR3 loop is CASSPSRAAPSEQYF. CDR3 nucleotide sequence: TGTGCCAGCTCACCATCTAGAGCGGCGCCCAGCGAGCAGTACTTC. The genes are TRBV18 and TRBJ2-7, with D perhaps matching TRBD2 (5 bases). The V end was cut by 2 bases, the J end by 6 bases, with 17 bases between. Germline loops: CDR1 KGHSH, CDR2 LQKENI. The CDR3 spans 15 residues.

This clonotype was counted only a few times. CDR3 loop: CSARDPAGAGQPQHF. CDR3 nucleotide sequence: TGCAGTGCTAGAGATCCCGCGGGGGCGGGACAGCCCCAGCATTTT. The chain couples TRBV20-1 to TRBJ1-5; TRBD1 is a possible D gene (6 bases). The length of the CDR3 is 15 residues. Germline CDR1 is DFQATT and CDR2 is SNEGSKA (reference sequence). Trimming shortened V by 0 bases and J by 7 bases, and 16 bases separated the two germline ends.

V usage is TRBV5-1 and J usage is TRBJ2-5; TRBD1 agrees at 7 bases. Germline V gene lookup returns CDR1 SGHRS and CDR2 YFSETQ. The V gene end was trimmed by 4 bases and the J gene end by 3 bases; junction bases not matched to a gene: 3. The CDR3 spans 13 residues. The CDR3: CASSIGQEETQYF. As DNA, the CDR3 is TGCGCCAGCAGCATAGGACAGGAAGAGACCCAGTACTTC.

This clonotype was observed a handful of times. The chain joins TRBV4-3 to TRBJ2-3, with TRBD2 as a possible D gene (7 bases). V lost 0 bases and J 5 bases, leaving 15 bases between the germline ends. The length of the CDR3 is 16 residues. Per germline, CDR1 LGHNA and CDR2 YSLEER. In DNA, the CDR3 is TGCGCCAGCAGCCAAGATCCTGAGAGGGGGGGAGATACGCAGTATTTT. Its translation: CASSQDPERGGDTQYF.

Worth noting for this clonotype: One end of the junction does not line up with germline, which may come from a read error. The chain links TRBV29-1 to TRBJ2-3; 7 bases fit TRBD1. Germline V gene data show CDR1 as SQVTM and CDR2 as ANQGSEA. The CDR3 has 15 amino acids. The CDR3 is CSVELTGIFTDTLYF. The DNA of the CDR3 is TGCAGCGTTGAGTTGACAGGGATTTTCACAGATACGCTGTATTTT.

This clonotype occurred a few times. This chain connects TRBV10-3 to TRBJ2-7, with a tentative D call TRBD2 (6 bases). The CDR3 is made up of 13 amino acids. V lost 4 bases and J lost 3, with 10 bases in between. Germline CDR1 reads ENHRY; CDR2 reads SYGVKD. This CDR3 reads CAISVGGNYEQYF. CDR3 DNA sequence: TGTGCCATCAGTGTTGGGGGGAACTACGAGCAGTACTTC.

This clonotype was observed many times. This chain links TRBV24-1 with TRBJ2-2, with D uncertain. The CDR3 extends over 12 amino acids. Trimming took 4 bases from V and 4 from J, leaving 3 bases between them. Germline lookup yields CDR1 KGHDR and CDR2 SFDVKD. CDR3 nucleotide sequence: TGTGCCACCAGTGACTTCACCGGGGAGCTGTTTTTT. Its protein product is CATSDFTGELFF.

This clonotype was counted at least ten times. CDR3 sequence: CSARGLVSYEQYF. The CDR3 DNA reads TGCAGTGCTAGAGGACTAGTCTCCTACGAGCAGTACTTC. The gene calls are TRBV20-1 and TRBJ2-7, with D possibly matching TRBD2 (6 bases). Germline CDR1 and CDR2: DFQATT and SNEGSKA (reference sequence). Trimming shortened V by 1 base and J by 0 bases, and 7 bases separated the two germline ends. This CDR3 is 13 amino acids long.

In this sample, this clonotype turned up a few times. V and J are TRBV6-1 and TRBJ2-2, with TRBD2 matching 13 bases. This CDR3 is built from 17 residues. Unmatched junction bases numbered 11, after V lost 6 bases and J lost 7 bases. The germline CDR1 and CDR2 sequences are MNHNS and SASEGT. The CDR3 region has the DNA TGTGCCAGCAGCCTACTAGCGGGAGGGCCTTGGGGCGGGGAGCTGTTTTTT. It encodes CASSLLAGGPWGGELFF.

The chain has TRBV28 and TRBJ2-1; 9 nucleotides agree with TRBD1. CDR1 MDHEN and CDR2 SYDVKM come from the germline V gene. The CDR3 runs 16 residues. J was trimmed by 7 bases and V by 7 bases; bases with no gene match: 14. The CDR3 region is CASTSSGTGLINEQFF. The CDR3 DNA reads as TGTGCCAGCACGAGCTCCGGGACAGGGCTGATTAATGAGCAGTTCTTC.

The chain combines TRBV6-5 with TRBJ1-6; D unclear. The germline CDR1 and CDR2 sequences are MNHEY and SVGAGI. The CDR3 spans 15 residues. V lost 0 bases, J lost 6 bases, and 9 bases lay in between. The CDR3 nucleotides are TGTGCCAGCAGTTACTCGAAGAATCCTAATTCACCCCTCCACTTT. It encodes CASSYSKNPNSPLHF.

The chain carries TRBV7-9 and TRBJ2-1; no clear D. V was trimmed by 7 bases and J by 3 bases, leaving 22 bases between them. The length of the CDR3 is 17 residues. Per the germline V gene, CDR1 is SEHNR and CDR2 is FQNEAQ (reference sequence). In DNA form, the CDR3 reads TGTGCCAGCAACCCCCCGAGCGCGGAGTCTTACTACAATGAGCAGTTCTTC. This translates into CASNPPSAESYYNEQFF.

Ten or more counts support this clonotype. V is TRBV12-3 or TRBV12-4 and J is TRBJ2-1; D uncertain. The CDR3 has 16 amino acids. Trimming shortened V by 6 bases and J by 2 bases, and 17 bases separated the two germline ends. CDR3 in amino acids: CASSQRQGFPYNEQFF. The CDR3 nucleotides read TGTGCCAGCAGCCAACGACAAGGGTTCCCCTACAATGAGCAGTTCTTC.